This T cell receptor (beta chain) is drawn from a study of blood T cell repertoires in COVID-19. Study overall: Samples taken during acute and convalescent COVID-19 were collected in the United States, Italy and Spain. T cells, B-cell-depleted T cells, or PBMCs provided the cDNA or gDNA that served as material.

Followed over time, Seattle patients had been enrolled while infection was active. The repertoire was sequenced with immunoSEQ multiplex PCR; TCRdb's copy has only in-frame clones and lacks some. Found here are 150,000 to 250,000 clones, roughly 80% of them singletons; the top ten hold roughly 5.6%. The ends were cut back, 3 bases at V and 3 bases at J, with 5 bases in the middle. This CDR3 is built from 12 residues. Germline V gives CDR1 MNHEY, CDR2 SVGEGT. This receptor was obtained from a woman aged 35 to 49 with COVID-19, enrolled during active disease. V and J are TRBV6-2 or TRBV6-3 and TRBJ2-5; no clear D. Sequenced sample: peripheral blood. CDR3 residues: CASSYSEETQYF. As DNA, the CDR3 is TGTGCCAGCAGTTATTCAGAAGAGACCCAGTACTTC.